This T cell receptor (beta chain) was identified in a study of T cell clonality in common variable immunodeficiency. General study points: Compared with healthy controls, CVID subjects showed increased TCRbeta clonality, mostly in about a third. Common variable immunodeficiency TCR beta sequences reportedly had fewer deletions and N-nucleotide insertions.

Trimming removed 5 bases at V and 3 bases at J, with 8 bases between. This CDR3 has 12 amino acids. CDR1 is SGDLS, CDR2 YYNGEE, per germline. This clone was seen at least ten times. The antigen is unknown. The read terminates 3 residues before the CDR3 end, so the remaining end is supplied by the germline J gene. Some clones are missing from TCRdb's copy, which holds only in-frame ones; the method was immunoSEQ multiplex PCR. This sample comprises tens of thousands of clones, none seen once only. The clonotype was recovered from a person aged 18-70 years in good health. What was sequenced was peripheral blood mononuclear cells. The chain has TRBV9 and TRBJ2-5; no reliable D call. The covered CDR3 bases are TGTGCCAGCAGGCTGAACAAAGAGACC. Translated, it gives CASRLNKET. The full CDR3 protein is CASRLNKETQYF.